This TCR beta chain was recorded in a study of neurological immune-mediated disorders. By 5'RACE with 10-nucleotide random UMIs, the cDNA was made. TCRdb re-derived calls from the 5' RACE reads in MiXCR, one entry per CDR3 protein. The sample yields 32,000 or so distinct CDR3 sequences, around 10% seen once. Germline CDR1 is SGHRS and CDR2 is YFSETQ. The CDR3 is 14 amino acids. V dropped 9 bases and J dropped 6 bases, with 22 bases sitting between them. This clonotype has more than one count but fewer than ten. Its antigen is still unknown. Study results and limitations: None of the CDR3 amino acid sequences of expanded clones were shared across subjects, and this suggested private repertoires in all groups.

The source of this sequence is an older woman in good health. The sequencing input was PBMCs. V is TRBV5-1 and J is TRBJ2-7, with D perhaps matching TRBD1 (6 bases). In DNA, the CDR3 is TGCGCCAACAGACCCGGGACATGGGGCGCCGAGCAGTACTTC. Its translation is CANRPGTWGAEQYF.